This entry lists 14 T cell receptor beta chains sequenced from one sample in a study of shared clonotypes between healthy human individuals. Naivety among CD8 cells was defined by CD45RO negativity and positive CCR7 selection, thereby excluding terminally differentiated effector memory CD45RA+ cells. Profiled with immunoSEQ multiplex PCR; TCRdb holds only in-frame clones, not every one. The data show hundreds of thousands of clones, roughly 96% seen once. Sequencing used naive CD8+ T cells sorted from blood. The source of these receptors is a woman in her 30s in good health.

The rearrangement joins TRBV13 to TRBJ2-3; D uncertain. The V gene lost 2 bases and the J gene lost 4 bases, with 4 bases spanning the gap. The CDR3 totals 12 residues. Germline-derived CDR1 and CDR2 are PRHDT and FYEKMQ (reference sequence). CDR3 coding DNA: TGTGCCAGCAGCTTATGGGCAGATACGCAGTATTTT. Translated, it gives CASSLWADTQYF.

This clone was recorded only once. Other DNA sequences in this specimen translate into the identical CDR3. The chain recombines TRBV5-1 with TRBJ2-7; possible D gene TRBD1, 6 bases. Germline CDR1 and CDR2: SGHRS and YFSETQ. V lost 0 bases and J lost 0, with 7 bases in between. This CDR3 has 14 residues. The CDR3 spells CASSLGGGSYEQYF. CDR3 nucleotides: TGCGCCAGCAGCTTGGGAGGGGGCTCCTACGAGCAGTACTTC.

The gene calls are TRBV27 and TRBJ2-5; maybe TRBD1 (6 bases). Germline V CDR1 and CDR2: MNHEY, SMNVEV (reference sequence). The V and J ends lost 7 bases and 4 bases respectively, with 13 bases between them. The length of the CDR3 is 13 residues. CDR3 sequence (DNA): TGTGCCAGCAAAGGGACACCCGGAGAGACCCAGTACTTC. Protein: CASKGTPGETQYF.

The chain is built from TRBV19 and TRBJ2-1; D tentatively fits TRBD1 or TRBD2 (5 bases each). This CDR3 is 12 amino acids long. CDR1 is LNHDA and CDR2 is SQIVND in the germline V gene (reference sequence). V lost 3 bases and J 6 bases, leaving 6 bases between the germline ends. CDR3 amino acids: CASSMRGNEQFF. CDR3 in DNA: TGTGCCAGTAGTATGAGGGGCAATGAGCAGTTCTTC.

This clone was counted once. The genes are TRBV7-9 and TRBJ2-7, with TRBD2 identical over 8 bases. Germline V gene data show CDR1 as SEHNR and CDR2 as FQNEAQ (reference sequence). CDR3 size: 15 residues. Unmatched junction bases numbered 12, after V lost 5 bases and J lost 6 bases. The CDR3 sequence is CASSPRTSLGIEQYF. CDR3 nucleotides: TGTGCCAGCAGCCCGCGGACTAGCTTAGGTATCGAGCAGTACTTC.

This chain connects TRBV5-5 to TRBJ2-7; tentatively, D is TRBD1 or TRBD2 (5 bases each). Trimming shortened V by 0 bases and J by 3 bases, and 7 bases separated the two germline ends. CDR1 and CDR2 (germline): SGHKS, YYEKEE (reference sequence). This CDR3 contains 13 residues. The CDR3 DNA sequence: TGTGCCAGCAGCTTGGGGGACGTCTACGAGCAGTACTTC. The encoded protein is CASSLGDVYEQYF.

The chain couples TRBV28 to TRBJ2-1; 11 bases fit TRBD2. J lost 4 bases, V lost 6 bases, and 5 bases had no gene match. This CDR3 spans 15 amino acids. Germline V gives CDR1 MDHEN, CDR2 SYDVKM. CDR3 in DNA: TGTGCCAGCAGAAATAGCGGGAGGGGATACAATGAGCAGTTCTTC. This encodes CASRNSGRGYNEQFF.

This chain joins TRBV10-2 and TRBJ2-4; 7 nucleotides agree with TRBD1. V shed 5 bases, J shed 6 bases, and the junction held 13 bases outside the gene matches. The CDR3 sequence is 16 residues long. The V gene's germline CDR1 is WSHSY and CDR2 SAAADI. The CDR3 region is CASSRTGQTDLNIQYF. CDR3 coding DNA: TGCGCCAGCAGTCGGACAGGCCAAACGGATTTAAACATTCAGTACTTC.

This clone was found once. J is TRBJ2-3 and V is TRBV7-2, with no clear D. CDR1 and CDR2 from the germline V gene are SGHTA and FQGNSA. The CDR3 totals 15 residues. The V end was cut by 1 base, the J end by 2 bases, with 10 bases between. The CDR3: CASSLGISSTDTQYF. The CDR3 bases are TGTGCCAGCAGCTTAGGGATCTCATCCACAGATACGCAGTATTTT.

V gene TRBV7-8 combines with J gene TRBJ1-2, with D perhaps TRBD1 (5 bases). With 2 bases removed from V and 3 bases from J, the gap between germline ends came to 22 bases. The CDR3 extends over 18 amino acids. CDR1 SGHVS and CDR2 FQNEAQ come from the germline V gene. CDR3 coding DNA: TGTGCCAGCAGCTTATTGAATCCGGGACCCCTCGCTGACTATGGCTACACCTTC. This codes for CASSLLNPGPLADYGYTF.

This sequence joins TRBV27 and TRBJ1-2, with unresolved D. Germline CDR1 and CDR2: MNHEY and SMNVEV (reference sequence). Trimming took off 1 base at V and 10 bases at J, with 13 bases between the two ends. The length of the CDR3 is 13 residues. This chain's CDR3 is CASSLLGGRPYTF. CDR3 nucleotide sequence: TGTGCCAGCAGTTTATTAGGCGGGAGGCCCTACACCTTC.

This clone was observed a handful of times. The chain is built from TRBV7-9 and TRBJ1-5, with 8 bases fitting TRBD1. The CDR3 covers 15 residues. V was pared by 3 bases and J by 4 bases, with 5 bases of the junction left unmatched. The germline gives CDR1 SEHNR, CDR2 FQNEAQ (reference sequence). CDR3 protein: CASSFSQGANQPQHF. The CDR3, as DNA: TGTGCCAGCAGCTTTTCGCAGGGGGCAAATCAGCCCCAGCATTTT.

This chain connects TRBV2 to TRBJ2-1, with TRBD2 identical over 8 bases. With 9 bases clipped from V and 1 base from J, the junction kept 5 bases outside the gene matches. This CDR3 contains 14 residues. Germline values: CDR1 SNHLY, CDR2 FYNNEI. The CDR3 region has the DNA TGTGCCAGACGACTAGCGAGTTCCTACAATGAGCAGTTCTTC. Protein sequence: CARRLASSYNEQFF.

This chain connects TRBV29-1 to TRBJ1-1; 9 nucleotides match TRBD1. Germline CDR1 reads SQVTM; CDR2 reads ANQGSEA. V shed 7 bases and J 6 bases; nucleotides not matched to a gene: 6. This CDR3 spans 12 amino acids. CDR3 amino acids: CSETGTGSEAFF. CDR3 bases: TGCAGCGAAACCGGGACAGGGTCTGAAGCTTTCTTT.